The clone carrying this T cell receptor beta chain was seen only a few times. What it recognizes is unknown. This sample was taken from a study of T cells after yellow fever vaccination. Study details: The authors prepared low-cell-number fractions using SMART-Seq v4 Ultra Low Input.

Study conclusions and caveats: A faster peak, day 5 versus 15, was reached by the weaker secondary response.

Universal primer sites and UMIs were introduced during 5'RACE template-switching synthesis of TCR cDNA. TCRdb reprocessed the 5' RACE reads via MiXCR and lists one record per CDR3 protein. The sample lists about 170,000 distinct CDR3 sequences; roughly 11% were seen once. This TCR came from a man younger than 30 who received the YFV17D yellow fever vaccine. The sequencing used CD8+ T cells sorted from PBMCs, collected 15 days after the yellow fever booster vaccination.

CDR3 amino acids: CASSLGTAVPNYGYTF. CDR3 in DNA: TGCGCCAGCAGCTTGGGGACAGCCGTACCTAACTATGGCTACACCTTC. The gene calls are TRBV5-1 and TRBJ1-2; TRBD1 is a possible D gene (6 bases). This CDR3 spans 16 amino acids. Germline loops: CDR1 SGHRS, CDR2 YFSETQ. Trimming pared 0 bases from V and 0 bases from J, leaving 12 bases between.